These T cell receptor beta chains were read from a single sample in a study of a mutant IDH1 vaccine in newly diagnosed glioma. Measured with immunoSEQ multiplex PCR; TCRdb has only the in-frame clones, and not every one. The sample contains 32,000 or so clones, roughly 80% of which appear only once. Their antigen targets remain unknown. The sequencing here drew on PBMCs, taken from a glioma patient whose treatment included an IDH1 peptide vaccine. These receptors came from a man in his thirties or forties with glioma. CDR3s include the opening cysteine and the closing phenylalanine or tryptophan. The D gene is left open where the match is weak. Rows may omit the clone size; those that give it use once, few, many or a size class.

DNA: TGTGCCAGCAGCCCTTGGGGGGAGACCCAGTACTTC
CDR3: CASSPWGETQYF
D: NA
V: TRBV11-2
J: TRBJ2-5
size: NA

DNA: TGTGCCAGCAGCTTAGGCACGGTCGCAGATACGCAGTATTTT
CDR3: CASSLGTVADTQYF
D: NA
V: TRBV13
J: TRBJ2-3
size: NA

DNA: TGCAGTGCTCTAGCCTCCTACGAGCAGTACTTC
CDR3: CSALASYEQYF
D: NA
V: TRBV20-1
J: TRBJ2-7
size: NA

DNA: TGCGCCAGCAGCTATTGGACGAGAGCCCAAGAGACCCAGTACTTC
CDR3: CASSYWTRAQETQYF
D: NA
V: TRBV5-1
J: TRBJ2-5
size: NA

DNA: TGTGCCAGCAGTTCCCTTTTAGCGGGCCACACAGATACGCAGTATTTT
CDR3: CASSSLLAGHTDTQYF
D: TRBD2
V: TRBV27
J: TRBJ2-3
size: NA

DNA: TGCAGCGTTGAAGGCAGGGTGGGTCACGCGGAAGCTTTCTTT
CDR3: CSVEGRVGHAEAFF
D: NA
V: TRBV29-1
J: TRBJ1-1
size: few

DNA: TGTGCCAGCAGTTTACGAAGGGGGCGAGATCAGCCCCAGCATTTT
CDR3: CASSLRRGRDQPQHF
D: TRBD1
V: TRBV28
J: TRBJ1-5
size: NA

DNA: TGTGCCAGCTCCCCCTCCCAGGGACGCACTGAAGCTTTCTTT
CDR3: CASSPSQGRTEAFF
D: NA
V: TRBV18
J: TRBJ1-1
size: NA

DNA: TGTGCCAGCAGAGACCGGGGCAGAGACAGGGGAGGTGAAAAACTGTTTTTT
CDR3: CASRDRGRDRGGEKLFF
D: TRBD1
V: TRBV28
J: TRBJ1-4
size: NA

DNA: TGTGCCAGCAGCTTTGGATCAGGGGATGGCACTGAAGCTTTCTTT
CDR3: CASSFGSGDGTEAFF
D: NA
V: TRBV5-4
J: TRBJ1-1
size: few